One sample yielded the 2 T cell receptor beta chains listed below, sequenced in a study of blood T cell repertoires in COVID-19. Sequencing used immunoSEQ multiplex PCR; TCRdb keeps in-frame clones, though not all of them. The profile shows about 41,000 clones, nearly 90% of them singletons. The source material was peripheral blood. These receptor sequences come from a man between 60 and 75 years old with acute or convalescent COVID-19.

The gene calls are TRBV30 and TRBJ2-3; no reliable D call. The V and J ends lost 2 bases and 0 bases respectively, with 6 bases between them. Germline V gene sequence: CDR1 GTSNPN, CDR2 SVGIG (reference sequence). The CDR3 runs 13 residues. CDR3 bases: TGTGCCTGGAGTACCGGGAGCACAGATACGCAGTATTTT. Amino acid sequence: CAWSTGSTDTQYF.

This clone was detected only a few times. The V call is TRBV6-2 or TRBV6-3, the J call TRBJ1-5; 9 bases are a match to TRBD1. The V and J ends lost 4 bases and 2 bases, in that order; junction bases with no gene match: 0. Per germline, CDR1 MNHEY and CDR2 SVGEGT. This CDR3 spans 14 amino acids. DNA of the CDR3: TGTGCCAGCAGTTGGACAGGGGGCAATCAGCCCCAGCATTTT. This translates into CASSWTGGNQPQHF.